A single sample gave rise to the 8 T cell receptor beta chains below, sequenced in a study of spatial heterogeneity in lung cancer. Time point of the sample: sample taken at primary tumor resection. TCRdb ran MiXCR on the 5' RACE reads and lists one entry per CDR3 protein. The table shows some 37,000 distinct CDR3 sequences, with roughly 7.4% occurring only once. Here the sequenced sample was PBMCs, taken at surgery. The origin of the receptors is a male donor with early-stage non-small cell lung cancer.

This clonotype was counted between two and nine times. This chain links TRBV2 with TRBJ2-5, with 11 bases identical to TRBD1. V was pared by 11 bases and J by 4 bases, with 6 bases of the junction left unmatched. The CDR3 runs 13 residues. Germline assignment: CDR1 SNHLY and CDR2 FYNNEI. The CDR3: CASGTGGGETQYF. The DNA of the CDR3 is TGTGCCTCCGGGACAGGGGGAGGAGAGACCCAGTACTTC.

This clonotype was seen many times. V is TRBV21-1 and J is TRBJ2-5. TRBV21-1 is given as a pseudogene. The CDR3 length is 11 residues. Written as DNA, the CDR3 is TGTGCCAGCAGCACGGGGGAGACCCAGTACTTC. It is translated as CASSTGETQYF.

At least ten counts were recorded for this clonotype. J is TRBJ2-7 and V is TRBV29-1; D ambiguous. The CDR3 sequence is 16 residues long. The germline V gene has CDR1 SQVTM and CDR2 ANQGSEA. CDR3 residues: CRIKAPQSQEHYEQYV. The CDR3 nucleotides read TGTAGAATCAAAGCCCCGCAGTCTCAGGAACACTACGAGCAGTACGTC.

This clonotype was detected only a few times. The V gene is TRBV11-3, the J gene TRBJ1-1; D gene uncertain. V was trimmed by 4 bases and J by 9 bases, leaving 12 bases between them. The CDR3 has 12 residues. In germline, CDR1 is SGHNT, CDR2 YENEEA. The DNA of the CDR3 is TGTGCCAGCAGCTCTTTTGGCGAACAAGCTTTCTTT. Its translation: CASSSFGEQAFF.

CDR3 loop: CASRARGGANQPQHF. The CDR3 DNA is TGTGCCAGCAGGGCCCGCGGGGGCGCGAATCAGCCCCAGCATTTT. The chain combines TRBV7-8 with TRBJ1-5, with D perhaps matching TRBD1 (6 bases). CDR1 and CDR2 (germline): SGHVS, FQNEAQ. The V end was cut by 6 bases, the J end by 4 bases, with 16 bases between. The CDR3 extends over 15 amino acids.

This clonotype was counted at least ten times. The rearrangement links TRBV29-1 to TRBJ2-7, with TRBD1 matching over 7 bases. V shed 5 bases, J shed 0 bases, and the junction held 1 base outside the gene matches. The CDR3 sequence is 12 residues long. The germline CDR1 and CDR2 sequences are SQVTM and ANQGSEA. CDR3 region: CSVRDSSYEQYV. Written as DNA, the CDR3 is TGCAGCGTTCGGGACAGCTCCTACGAGCAGTACGTC.

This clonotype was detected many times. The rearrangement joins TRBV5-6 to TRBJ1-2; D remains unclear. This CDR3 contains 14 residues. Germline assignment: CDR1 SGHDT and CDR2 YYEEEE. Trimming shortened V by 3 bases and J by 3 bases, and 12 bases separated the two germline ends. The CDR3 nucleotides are TGTGCCAGCAGCTATATTGGACTGCACTATGGCTACACCTTC. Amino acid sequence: CASSYIGLHYGYTF.

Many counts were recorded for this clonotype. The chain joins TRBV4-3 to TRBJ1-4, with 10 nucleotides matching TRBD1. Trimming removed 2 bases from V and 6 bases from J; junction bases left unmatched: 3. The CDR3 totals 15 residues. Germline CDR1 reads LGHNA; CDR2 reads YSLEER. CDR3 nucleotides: TGCGCCAGCAGCCAAACCGGGACAGGGGATGAAAAACTGTTTTTT. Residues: CASSQTGTGDEKLFF.